The sequence of this T cell receptor beta chain was determined in a study of blood T cell repertoires in COVID-19. Study context: Material from acute and convalescent COVID-19 was sourced from the United States, Italy and Spain. Sources were T cells, B-cell-depleted T cells, or PBMCs; the material itself was cDNA or gDNA.

CDR3 size: 17 residues. V was clipped by 6 bases and J by 3 bases; unmatched bases: 11. The V gene's germline CDR1 is SGDLS and CDR2 YYNGEE. Original methodology: Amplification from reference gene primers served as the basis for estimated nucleated cell counts. Produced via immunoSEQ multiplex PCR; TCRdb's table is partial and in-frame only. That table furnishes V, J and clone size, whereas the DNA furnished D and trimming. The table has about 88,000 clones, roughly 90% seen once; the top ten hold about 3%. The sequence derives from a woman at least 80 years old with acute or convalescent COVID-19. The sequencing input was peripheral blood. The chain couples TRBV9 to TRBJ2-3; 12 bases match TRBD2. DNA of the CDR3: TGTGCCAGCACCCCCTCTGCAGGGACTAGCGGGACAGATACGCAGTATTTT. Encoded protein: CASTPSAGTSGTDTQYF.